Listed here are 14 T cell receptor beta chains from one sample, sequenced in a study of cytomegalovirus exposure and HLA in healthy donors. In the PCR, 60 Vbeta and 13 Jbeta primers were used. Here immunoSEQ multiplex PCR was the method, and the copy in TCRdb shows in-frame clones only, minus some. The sample contains 150,000 or so clones, around 78% of which appear only once. The sequenced sample consisted of PBMCs. The receptors here all came from a middle-aged woman in good health and CMV-seronegative.

This clone was observed a few times. J is TRBJ1-1 and V is TRBV6-5, with D tentatively TRBD1 (6 bases). The CDR3 runs to 13 residues. V gave up 9 bases and J gave up 2 bases, with 13 bases separating them. CDR1 is MNHEY and CDR2 is SVGAGI in the germline V gene. DNA for the CDR3: TGTGCCAGTAGCGGGACAAGAAACACTGAAGCTTTCTTT. This gives the protein CASSGTRNTEAFF.

Notes on this clone: Within the sample, other DNA sequences also encode this same CDR3. This chain links TRBV5-1 with TRBJ2-5, with D perhaps matching TRBD1 (5 bases). Germline lookup yields CDR1 SGHRS and CDR2 YFSETQ. The CDR3 sequence is 13 residues long. V lost 4 bases and J lost 1, with 8 bases in between. CDR3: CASSTTVQETQYF. CDR3 nucleotide sequence: TGCGCCAGCAGCACGACAGTCCAAGAGACCCAGTACTTC. Drawing the rest from reference TRBV5-1 and TRBJ2-5, the complete variable domain is KAGVTQTPRYLIKTRGQQVTLSCSPISGHRSVSWYQQTPGQGLQFLFEYFSETQRNKGNFPGRFSGRQFSNSRSEMNVSTLELGDSALYLCASSTTVQETQYFGPGTRLLVL.

This chain links TRBV27 with TRBJ2-3; 12 nucleotides agree with TRBD2. CDR3 length equals 15 residues. Germline loops: CDR1 MNHEY, CDR2 SMNVEV (reference sequence). With V trimmed by 11 bases and J by 7 bases, 13 bases remained unmatched. The CDR3, as DNA: TGTGCCTCTCGCGTCGGGACTAGCGGGTTCTATACGCAGTATTTT. This translates into CASRVGTSGFYTQYF.

This sequence joins TRBV11-2 and TRBJ2-1; TRBD2 matches at 10 bases. The length of the CDR3 is 19 residues. Germline V gives CDR1 SGHAT, CDR2 FQNNGV. Trimming cost V 2 bases and J 0 bases; bases outside gene matches: 10. CDR3 loop: CASSLRKSGRAFSYNEQFF. In nucleotides, the CDR3 is TGTGCCAGCAGCTTAAGAAAAAGCGGGAGGGCCTTCTCCTACAATGAGCAGTTCTTC.

CDR3 protein: CASSLDGDYGYTF. The DNA for the CDR3 is TGTGCCAGCAGTTTAGACGGGGACTATGGCTACACCTTC. V usage is TRBV27 and J usage is TRBJ1-2; no clear D. The V gene lost 2 bases and the J gene lost 3 bases, with 7 bases spanning the gap. CDR1 and CDR2 from the germline V gene are MNHEY and SMNVEV (reference sequence). This CDR3 is 13 amino acids long.

This chain joins TRBV29-1 and TRBJ2-7, with TRBD2 as a possible D gene (5 bases). CDR1 SQVTM and CDR2 ANQGSEA come from the germline V gene. This CDR3 contains 10 residues. V gave up 6 bases and J gave up 7 bases, with 10 bases separating them. The CDR3 sequence: CSVPEREQYF. The CDR3 bases are TGCAGCGTCCCCGAGCGGGAGCAGTACTTC.

The chain couples TRBV28 to TRBJ2-1; D might be TRBD2 (5 bases). Germline V CDR1 and CDR2: MDHEN, SYDVKM. CDR3 length: 15 residues. The V end was cut by 7 bases, the J end by 12 bases, with 25 bases between. CDR3 nucleotides: TGTGCCAGCAACCCAAGCGGCCCCTCGGAGGATGCGCAGTTCTTC. Protein sequence: CASNPSGPSEDAQFF. Together with reference TRBV28 and TRBJ2-1, the CDR3 gives the full variable domain: DVKVTQSSRYLVKRTGEKVFLECVQDMDHENMFWYRQDPGLGLRLIYFSYDVKMKEKGDIPEGYSVSREKKERFSLILESASTNQTSMYLCASNPSGPSEDAQFFGPGTRLTVL.

CDR3 sequence (DNA): TGTGCCAGTAGTATCGGCAGGGGAGAGGACTATGGCTACACCTTC. It is translated as CASSIGRGEDYGYTF. V usage is TRBV19 and J usage is TRBJ1-2, with a tentative D call TRBD1 (6 bases). The V end was cut by 3 bases, the J end by 3 bases, with 14 bases between. The CDR3 is 15 residues long. Germline CDR1 LNHDA, CDR2 SQIVND (reference sequence). The full variable domain, its missing parts supplied by reference TRBV19 and TRBJ1-2, is DGGITQSPKYLFRKEGQNVTLSCEQNLNHDAMYWYRQDPGQGLRLIYYSQIVNDFQKGDIAEGYSVSREKKESFPLTVTSAQKNPTAFYLCASSIGRGEDYGYTFGSGTRLTVV.

The gene calls are TRBV6-1 and TRBJ1-1, with TRBD1 matching 9 bases. The CDR3 runs 15 residues. The V gene end was trimmed by 4 bases and the J gene end by 1 base; junction bases not matched to a gene: 4. The germline CDR1 and CDR2 sequences are MNHNS and SASEGT. CDR3 sequence: CASSGVTGGNTEAFF. The DNA for the CDR3 is TGTGCCAGCAGTGGGGTGACAGGGGGGAACACTGAAGCTTTCTTT.

The J gene is TRBJ2-5, the V gene TRBV11-2; 7 bases are shared with TRBD2. This CDR3 is built from 15 residues. Germline CDR1 is SGHAT and CDR2 is FQNNGV. Losses at the gene ends were 5 bases for V and 7 bases for J; bases not matched to a gene: 13. CDR3 sequence: CASSVDRGVIGTQYF. Here the CDR3 DNA reads TGTGCCAGCAGCGTCGACCGGGGGGTCATCGGGACCCAGTACTTC.

This clone has a single count. This rearrangement joins TRBV25-1 to TRBJ2-1, with 10 nucleotides matching TRBD2. The trim removed 4 bases at V and 6 bases at J, leaving 12 bases unmatched. The CDR3 totals 17 residues. Germline V lookup: CDR1 MGHDK, CDR2 SYGVNS. CDR3 nucleotide sequence: TGTGCCAGCAGTGTCCTCTTTGGGACTAGCGTCGGCAATGAGCAGTTCTTC. This gives the protein CASSVLFGTSVGNEQFF. Full variable domain (missing parts from reference TRBV25-1 and TRBJ2-1): EADIYQTPRYLVIGTGKKITLECSQTMGHDKMYWYQQDPGMELHLIHYSYGVNSTEKGDLSSESTVSRIRTEHFPLTLESARPSHTSQYLCASSVLFGTSVGNEQFFGPGTRLTVL.

This sequence joins TRBV10-1 and TRBJ2-7, with 11 bases fitting TRBD2. V dropped 6 bases and J dropped 7; count of bases not matched to a gene: 14. The V gene's germline CDR1 is WNHNN and CDR2 SYGVQD (reference sequence). This CDR3 region has 16 residues. The CDR3 here is CASSPYGTSGAREQYF. The CDR3 nucleotides read TGCGCCAGCAGCCCTTACGGGACTAGCGGAGCTCGGGAGCAGTACTTC.

The chain combines TRBV7-9 with TRBJ1-3; D not resolved. Trimming shortened V by 0 bases and J by 4 bases, and 4 bases separated the two germline ends. The CDR3 runs to 13 residues. Germline V gives CDR1 SEHNR, CDR2 FQNEAQ (reference sequence). CDR3 amino acids: CASSLAEGNTIYF. CDR3 coding DNA: TGTGCCAGCAGCTTAGCGGAGGGAAACACCATATATTTT.

The V call is TRBV5-4, the J call TRBJ2-3, with D tentatively TRBD1 (5 bases). Between the trimmed V and J ends, which lost 0 bases and 5 bases, there was a span of 16 bases. The germline V gene has CDR1 SGHNT and CDR2 YYREEE (reference sequence). This CDR3 contains 16 residues. The CDR3 protein is CASSLGVVVGQDTQYF. CDR3 nucleotide sequence: TGTGCCAGCAGCTTGGGAGTAGTCGTCGGACAAGATACGCAGTATTTT.